The next 27 T cell receptor beta chains were all read from a single sample in a study of regulatory T cells in long-lasting Graves disease (dated by TCRdb to the early 2020s). Library preparation was by multiplex PCR. Instrument on record: Illumina HiSeq 4000. TCR beta libraries were built with iRepertoire HTBI primers and Arm-PCR amplification of CDR3 regions. TCRdb reran the public reads through fastp at Q25 and MiXCR, keeping productive beta chains. Rows with a matching CDR3 protein are joined into one entry that keeps the most common DNA and genes. The sample table lists roughly 400,000 distinct CDR3 sequences, approximately 16% of them with a count of one. The ten largest account for approximately 7.8% of the sample. The label giving this sample's time point can be read as: newly diagnosed GD, antithyroid drugs for less than 3 months. For both TCR sequencing and RNA sequencing, RNA was extracted from PBMCs in TRIzol.

This same sample was also taken into another study, of T cells in Graves' hyperthyroidism and ophthalmopathy.

Sample: peripheral blood mononuclear cells (PBMCs), taken at new diagnosis, from a patient treated with antithyroid drugs. These receptors all come from a woman aged 40 to 50 with Graves disease. Donor details come from another sample of the same person, matched by shared clones.

This clonotype was seen more than once but under ten times. The CDR3 here is CASRAGGSGQPQHF. Written as DNA, the CDR3 is TGTGCCAGCAGGGCCGGGGGGTCGGGGCAGCCCCAGCATTTT. V is TRBV7-2 and J is TRBJ1-5; perhaps TRBD1 as D (5 bases). This CDR3 has 14 residues. The V end lost 6 bases, the J end lost 7 bases, and 16 bases lay between the germline ends. Per germline, CDR1 SGHTA and CDR2 FQGNSA.

This clonotype was recorded at least ten times. J is TRBJ1-1 and V is TRBV4-2; D is perhaps TRBD1 (6 bases). The CDR3 contains 14 residues. The ends were cut back, 5 bases at V and 6 bases at J, with 16 bases in the middle. Germline V lookup: CDR1 LGHNA, CDR2 YNFKEQ. DNA for the CDR3: TGTGCCAGCAGCTCACGACAGGTCAGCCCTGAAGCTTTCTTT. It is translated as CASSSRQVSPEAFF.

CDR3 sequence: CASSFWDRDSTDTQYF. The CDR3 DNA reads TGTGCCAGCAGCTTCTGGGACAGGGACAGCACAGATACGCAGTATTTT. This chain connects TRBV7-2 to TRBJ2-3; 9 bases match TRBD1. CDR3 length: 16 amino acids. Germline CDR1 is SGHTA and CDR2 is FQGNSA. V gave up 3 bases and J gave up 0 bases; unmatched junction bases: 4.

A word on this clonotype: A much larger clone differs from this one at a single base, so this may be a read error. As DNA, the CDR3 is TGTGCCAGCAGTTCCGGGACGGAACCTGGGGCTGGAGCTTTCTTT. Translating gives CASSSGTEPGAGAFF. This chain joins TRBV6-5 and TRBJ1-1, with D maybe TRBD1 (5 bases). The germline gives CDR1 MNHEY, CDR2 SVGAGI. The V and J ends lost 4 bases and 10 bases respectively, with 22 bases between them. The CDR3 extends over 15 amino acids.

About this clonotype: Compared with germline, one end of the junction differs, possibly owing to a read error. CDR3 nucleotide sequence: TGTGCCAGCAGCTCCGGGACTAGCGGTTACAATGGGCAGTTCTTC. Amino acid sequence: CASSSGTSGYNGQFF. The chain employs TRBV5-4 and TRBJ2-4; TRBD2 matches 11 bases. The J call may be faulty, since TRBJ2-1 better matches the DNA end. Germline lookup yields CDR1 SGHNT and CDR2 YYREEE (reference sequence). CDR3 length equals 15 residues.

The chain has TRBV6-5 and TRBJ2-1, with D possibly being TRBD1 (6 bases). V was trimmed by 2 bases and J by 5 bases, leaving 7 bases between them. Per the germline V gene, CDR1 is MNHEY and CDR2 is SVGAGI. The length of the CDR3 is 13 residues. The CDR3 region has the DNA TGTGCCAGCAGTTACCGACAGGACAATGAGCAGTTCTTC. This gives the protein CASSYRQDNEQFF.

This clonotype has more than one count but fewer than ten. The J gene is TRBJ2-6, the V gene TRBV11-3, with 12 positions matching TRBD2. The V gene's germline CDR1 is SGHNT and CDR2 YENEEA. Unmatched junction bases numbered 3, after V lost 8 bases and J lost 1 base. The length of the CDR3 is 16 residues. CDR3 in amino acids: CASGTSGRSGANVLTF. The CDR3 DNA sequence: TGTGCCAGCGGTACTAGCGGGAGGTCTGGGGCCAACGTCCTGACTTTC.

Notes on this clonotype: The conserved closing phenylalanine or tryptophan is absent in this CDR3, likely reflecting a read error. J is TRBJ1-2 and V is TRBV7-8, with 7 bases aligning to TRBD1. V shed 5 bases and J 3 bases; nucleotides not matched to a gene: 3. Germline assignment: CDR1 SGHVS and CDR2 FQNEAQ. The CDR3 totals 13 residues. The CDR3 region has the DNA TGTGCCAGCAGCCCTGGGACAGACTATGGCTACACCCTC. Translation: CASSPGTDYGYTL.

This clonotype has ten or more counts. The V call is TRBV7-3, the J call TRBJ2-1; 9 nucleotides agree with TRBD2. The junction had 9 bases not matched to a gene; V was cut back by 2 bases and J by 7 bases. The CDR3 extends over 16 amino acids. Germline loops: CDR1 SGHTA, CDR2 FQGTGA. CDR3 nucleotides: TGTGCCAGCAGCTTAGGGGGTAGCGGGAGTCAGAATGAGCAGTTCTTC. Protein sequence: CASSLGGSGSQNEQFF.

This clonotype was picked up many times. The chain has TRBV7-3 and TRBJ1-6; TRBD1 matches 7 bases. The V segment lost 2 bases and the J segment 10 bases; nucleotides outside the gene matches: 5. Looked up from germline, CDR1 is SGHTA and CDR2 is FQGTGA. The CDR3 spans 14 residues. CDR3 in amino acids: CASSLGGQRSPLHF. CDR3 nucleotides: TGTGCCAGCAGCTTAGGGGGACAGAGATCACCCCTCCACTTT.

This clonotype was counted many times. The chain employs TRBV6-1 and TRBJ1-4, with 7 nucleotides matching TRBD1. Germline assignment: CDR1 MNHNS and CDR2 SASEGT. The CDR3 has 16 residues. The junction had 10 bases not matched to a gene; V was cut back by 6 bases and J by 3 bases. CDR3 DNA: TGTGCCAGCAGGAACCCGAGGGGGCAATCTAATGAAAAACTGTTTTTT. Its translation is CASRNPRGQSNEKLFF.

Comment on this clonotype: This may arise from a read error, as a much more abundant clone is one base away. The chain recombines TRBV10-3 with TRBJ2-7; TRBD2 might be the D (6 bases). Trimming took off 0 bases at V and 1 base at J, with 16 bases between the two ends. In germline, CDR1 is ENHRY, CDR2 SYGVKD. This CDR3 is 17 amino acids long. CDR3 sequence: CAISESEGTTNSYEQYF. As DNA, the CDR3 is TGTGCCATCAGTGAGTCGGAGGGGACGACTAATTCCTACGAGCAGTACTTC.

This clonotype was recorded at least ten times. CDR3 residues: CASSPRTGGIHEQYF. In nucleotides, the CDR3 is TGTGCCAGCAGCCCAAGGACAGGGGGAATCCACGAGCAGTACTTC. The chain links TRBV7-9 to TRBJ2-7; 10 nucleotides agree with TRBD1. Germline V lookup: CDR1 SEHNR, CDR2 FQNEAQ (reference sequence). The V and J ends lost 5 bases and 5 bases, in that order; junction bases with no gene match: 9. This CDR3 spans 15 amino acids.

This clonotype was recorded at least ten times. J is TRBJ2-7 and V is TRBV28; 7 positions match TRBD1. CDR1 is MDHEN and CDR2 is SYDVKM in the germline V gene. V shed 3 bases, J shed 0 bases, and the junction held 2 bases outside the gene matches. The CDR3 sequence is 14 residues long. This CDR3 reads CASSLDRSSYEQYF. CDR3 sequence (DNA): TGTGCCAGCAGTTTGGACAGGAGCTCCTACGAGCAGTACTTC. Supplemented by reference TRBV28 and TRBJ2-7, the full variable domain reads DVKVTQSSRYLVKRTGEKVFLECVQDMDHENMFWYRQDPGLGLRLIYFSYDVKMKEKGDIPEGYSVSREKKERFSLILESASTNQTSMYLCASSLDRSSYEQYFGPGTRLTVT.

V usage is TRBV6-1 and J usage is TRBJ1-5; possibly TRBD1 for D (6 bases). The germline gives CDR1 MNHNS, CDR2 SASEGT. The CDR3 extends over 15 amino acids. Trimming removed 4 bases at V and 3 bases at J, with 13 bases between. The CDR3, as DNA: TGTGCCAGCAGTGGGGGGGGGGGGCTCAATCAGCCCCAGCATTTT. It yields the protein CASSGGGGLNQPQHF.

The chain uses TRBV14 and TRBJ2-1; no firm D call. This CDR3 is 13 amino acids long. Germline V CDR1 and CDR2: SGHDN, FVKESK. The germline V and J ends were trimmed by 3 bases and 6 bases, with 9 bases remaining between them. CDR3 loop: CASSHEMSNEQFF. The CDR3 DNA follows: TGTGCCAGCAGCCATGAGATGAGCAATGAGCAGTTCTTC.

Many counts were recorded for this clonotype. The rearrangement joins TRBV30 to TRBJ2-7; D is uncertain. Germline values: CDR1 GTSNPN, CDR2 SVGIG (reference sequence). CDR3 length: 12 amino acids. The V end lost 2 bases, the J end lost 3 bases, and 8 bases lay between the germline ends. The CDR3 DNA is TGTGCCTGGAGTCCGATGGGCTACGAGCAGTACTTC. Protein product: CAWSPMGYEQYF.

This clonotype was observed many times. The chain recombines TRBV27 with TRBJ1-1; D not resolved. The V gene's germline CDR1 is MNHEY and CDR2 SMNVEV (reference sequence). This CDR3 is 14 amino acids long. With 3 bases removed from V and 7 bases from J, the gap between germline ends came to 15 bases. The CDR3 protein is CASSLSIFGVEAFF. The CDR3 DNA follows: TGTGCCAGCAGTTTGTCGATATTCGGGGTTGAAGCTTTCTTT.

This clonotype came up many times. V gene TRBV27 combines with J gene TRBJ2-1, with 9 bases aligning to TRBD1. This CDR3 spans 16 amino acids. From germline, CDR1 is MNHEY and CDR2 SMNVEV (reference sequence). Trimming cost V 5 bases and J 1 base; bases outside gene matches: 6. This CDR3 is CASSKSGTGSYNEQFF. The CDR3 DNA sequence: TGTGCCAGCAGTAAGTCCGGGACAGGGTCCTACAATGAGCAGTTCTTC.

The genes are TRBV28 and TRBJ2-1, with 7 nucleotides matching TRBD2. The germline V gene encodes CDR1 MDHEN and CDR2 SYDVKM. V was pared by 6 bases and J by 0 bases, with 8 bases of the junction left unmatched. The CDR3 has 16 amino acids. Here the CDR3 DNA reads TGTGCCAGCAGAGATTCTAGCGGTAGCTCCTACAATGAGCAGTTCTTC. Amino acid sequence: CASRDSSGSSYNEQFF.

This clonotype was seen only a few times. The CDR3 here is CASSSPLTAASVGTQYF. The CDR3 DNA reads TGCGCCAGCAGCTCACCCTTGACAGCTGCCTCGGTGGGGACCCAGTACTTC. This rearrangement joins TRBV5-1 to TRBJ2-5; D is perhaps TRBD1 (5 bases). Germline CDR1 reads SGHRS; CDR2 reads YFSETQ. V lost 3 bases, J lost 7 bases, and 25 bases lay in between. CDR3 length: 17 residues. Together with reference TRBV5-1 and TRBJ2-5, the CDR3 gives the full variable domain: KAGVTQTPRYLIKTRGQQVTLSCSPISGHRSVSWYQQTPGQGLQFLFEYFSETQRNKGNFPGRFSGRQFSNSRSEMNVSTLELGDSALYLCASSSPLTAASVGTQYFGPGTRLLVL.

This clonotype was recorded many times. The V and J genes are TRBV29-1 and TRBJ2-1; TRBD2 matches at 8 bases. Trimming cost V 4 bases and J 8 bases; bases outside gene matches: 22. Germline V CDR1 and CDR2: SQVTM, ANQGSEA. CDR3 size: 18 residues. Here the CDR3 reads CSVGGTPGYGRATDEQFF. The CDR3 DNA sequence: TGCAGCGTTGGGGGGACCCCTGGTTACGGGAGGGCGACAGATGAGCAGTTCTTC.

This clonotype was seen repeatedly, ten times or more. This chain uses TRBV5-1 with TRBJ1-6; D is unresolved. CDR1 and CDR2 (germline): SGHRS, YFSETQ. The CDR3 length is 16 residues. V was clipped by 4 bases and J by 7 bases, with 18 bases between them. The CDR3 DNA is TGCGCCAGCAGCCTGGACCCCGGGGTTGGAAATTCACCCCTCCACTTT. As protein: CASSLDPGVGNSPLHF.

This clonotype was counted many times. This chain connects TRBV29-1 to TRBJ2-3; D might be TRBD1 or TRBD2, each matching 6 bases. Germline V lookup: CDR1 SQVTM, CDR2 ANQGSEA. The V and J ends lost 0 bases and 2 bases respectively, with 12 bases between them. The length of the CDR3 is 15 residues. The CDR3 nucleotides are TGCAGCGTTGAAGAGGTGGAGGGGGTCACAGATACGCAGTATTTT. This gives the protein CSVEEVEGVTDTQYF.

This clonotype was picked up a small number of times. The V call is TRBV6-1, the J call TRBJ2-5, with 9 bases aligning to TRBD2. CDR1 and CDR2 (germline): MNHNS, SASEGT. The CDR3 contains 13 residues. The V and J ends lost 7 bases and 5 bases, in that order; junction bases with no gene match: 5. CDR3 in amino acids: CASKLAGEETQYF. For the CDR3, the DNA is TGTGCCAGCAAATTAGCGGGAGAGGAGACCCAGTACTTC.

This clonotype was counted ten times or more. As DNA, the CDR3 is TGTGCCAGCAGTTTATTCGGTGGTCAGGCTGCGAACACCATATATTTT. This translates into CASSLFGGQAANTIYF. This chain joins TRBV28 and TRBJ1-3; D gene unclear. With 1 base removed from V and 7 bases from J, the gap between germline ends came to 17 bases. Germline assignment: CDR1 MDHEN and CDR2 SYDVKM. The CDR3 has 16 residues.

This clonotype was recorded at least ten times. The chain recombines TRBV28 with TRBJ2-1; D possibly corresponds to TRBD2 (6 bases). This CDR3 is 11 amino acids long. Germline V gene lookup returns CDR1 MDHEN and CDR2 SYDVKM. Trimming removed 4 bases at V and 13 bases at J, with 11 bases between. The CDR3 here is CASSYTGTQFF. The CDR3 DNA is TGTGCCAGCAGTTATACCGGGACTCAGTTCTTC.